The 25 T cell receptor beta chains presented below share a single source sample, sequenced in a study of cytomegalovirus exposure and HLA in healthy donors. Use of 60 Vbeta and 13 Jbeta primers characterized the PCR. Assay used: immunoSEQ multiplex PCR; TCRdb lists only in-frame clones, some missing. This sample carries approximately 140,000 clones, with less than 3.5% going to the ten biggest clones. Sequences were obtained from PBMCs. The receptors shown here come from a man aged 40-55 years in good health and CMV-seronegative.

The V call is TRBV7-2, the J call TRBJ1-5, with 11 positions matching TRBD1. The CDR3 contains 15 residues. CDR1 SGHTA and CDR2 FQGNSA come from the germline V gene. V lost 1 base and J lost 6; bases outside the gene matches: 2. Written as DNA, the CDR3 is TGTGCCAGCAGCTTAGGGACAGGGGGCCTTCAGCCCCAGCATTTT. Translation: CASSLGTGGLQPQHF. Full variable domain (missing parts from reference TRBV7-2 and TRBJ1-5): GAGVSQSPSNKVTEKGKDVELRCDPISGHTALYWYRQSLGQGLEFLIYFQGNSAPDKSGLPSDRFSAERTGGSVSTLTIQRTQQEDSAVYLCASSLGTGGLQPQHFGDGTRLSIL.

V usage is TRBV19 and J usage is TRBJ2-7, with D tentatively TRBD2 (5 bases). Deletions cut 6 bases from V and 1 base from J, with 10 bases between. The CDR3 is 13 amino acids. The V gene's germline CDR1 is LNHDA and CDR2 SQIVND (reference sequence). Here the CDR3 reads CASRVEGSYEQYF. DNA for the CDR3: TGTGCCAGTAGGGTAGAGGGTTCCTACGAGCAGTACTTC.

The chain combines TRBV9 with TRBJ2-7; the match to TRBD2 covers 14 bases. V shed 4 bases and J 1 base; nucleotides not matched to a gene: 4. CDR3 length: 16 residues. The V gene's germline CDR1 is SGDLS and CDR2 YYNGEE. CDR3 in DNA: TGTGCCAGCAGCCCGCGGACTAGCGGGGGGTCCTACGAGCAGTACTTC. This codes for CASSPRTSGGSYEQYF.

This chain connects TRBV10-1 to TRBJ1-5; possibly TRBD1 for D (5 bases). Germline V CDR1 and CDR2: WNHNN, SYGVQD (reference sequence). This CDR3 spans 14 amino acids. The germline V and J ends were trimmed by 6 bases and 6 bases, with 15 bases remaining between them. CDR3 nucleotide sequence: TGCGCCAGCAGCCCGGGGGATTTCCGTCAGCCCCAGCATTTT. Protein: CASSPGDFRQPQHF.

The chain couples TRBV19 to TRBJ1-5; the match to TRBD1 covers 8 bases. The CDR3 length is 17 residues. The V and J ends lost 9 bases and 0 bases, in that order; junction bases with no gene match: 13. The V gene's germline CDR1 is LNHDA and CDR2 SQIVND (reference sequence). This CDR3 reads CASQGTGILYSNQPQHF. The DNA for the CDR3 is TGTGCCAGCCAGGGGACAGGAATATTATATAGCAATCAGCCCCAGCATTTT.

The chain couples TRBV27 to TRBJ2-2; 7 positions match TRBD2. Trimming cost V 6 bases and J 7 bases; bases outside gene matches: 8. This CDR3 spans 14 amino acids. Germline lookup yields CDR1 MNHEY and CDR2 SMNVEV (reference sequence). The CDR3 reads CASSLAEGIGELFF. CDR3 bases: TGTGCCAGCAGCCTAGCGGAAGGGATCGGGGAGCTGTTTTTT.

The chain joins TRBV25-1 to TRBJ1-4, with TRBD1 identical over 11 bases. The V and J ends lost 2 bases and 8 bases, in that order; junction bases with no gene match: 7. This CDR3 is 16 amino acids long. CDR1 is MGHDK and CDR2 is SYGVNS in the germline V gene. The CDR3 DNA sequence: TGTGCCAGCAGTGAACCCCCGGGACAGGGGGACGAAAAACTGTTTTTT. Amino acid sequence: CASSEPPGQGDEKLFF.

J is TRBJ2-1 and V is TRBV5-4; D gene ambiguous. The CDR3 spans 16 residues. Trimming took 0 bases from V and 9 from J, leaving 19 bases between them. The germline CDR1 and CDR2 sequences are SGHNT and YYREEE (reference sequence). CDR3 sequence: CASSLGPTVSIGEQFF. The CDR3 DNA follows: TGTGCCAGCAGCTTGGGCCCAACTGTTAGCATTGGTGAGCAGTTCTTC.

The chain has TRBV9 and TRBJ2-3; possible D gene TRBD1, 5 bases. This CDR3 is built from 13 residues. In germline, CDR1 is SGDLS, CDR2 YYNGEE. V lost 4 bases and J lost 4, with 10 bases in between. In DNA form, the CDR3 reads TGTGCCAGCAGCTCCAGGGTCGCAGATACGCAGTATTTT. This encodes CASSSRVADTQYF.

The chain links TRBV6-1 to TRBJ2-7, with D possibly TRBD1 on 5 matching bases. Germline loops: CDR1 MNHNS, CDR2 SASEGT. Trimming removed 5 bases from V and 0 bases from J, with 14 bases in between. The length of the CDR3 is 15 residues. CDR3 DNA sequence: TGTGCCAGCAGTAGTCAGGGTGAGAGCTCCTACGAGCAGTACTTC. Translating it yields CASSSQGESSYEQYF.

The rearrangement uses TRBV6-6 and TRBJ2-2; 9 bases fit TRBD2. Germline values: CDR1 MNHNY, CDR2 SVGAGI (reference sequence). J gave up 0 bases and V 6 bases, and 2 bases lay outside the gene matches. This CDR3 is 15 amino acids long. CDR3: CASRPSGANTGELFF. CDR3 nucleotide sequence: TGTGCCAGCAGGCCTAGCGGGGCGAACACCGGGGAGCTGTTTTTT.

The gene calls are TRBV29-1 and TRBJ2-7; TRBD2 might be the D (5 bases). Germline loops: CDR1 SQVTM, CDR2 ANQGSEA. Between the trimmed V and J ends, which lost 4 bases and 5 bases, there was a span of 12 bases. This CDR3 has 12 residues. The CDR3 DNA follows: TGCAGCGTTGCCGATCTCGGGAACGAGCAGTACTTC. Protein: CSVADLGNEQYF.

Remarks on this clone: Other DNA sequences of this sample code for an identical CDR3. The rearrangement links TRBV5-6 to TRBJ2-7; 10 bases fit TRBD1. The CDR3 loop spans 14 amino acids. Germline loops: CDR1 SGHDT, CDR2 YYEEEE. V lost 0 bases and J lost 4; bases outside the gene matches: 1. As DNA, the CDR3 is TGTGCCAGCAGCTTGGGACAGGGGGCTTACGAGCAGTACTTC. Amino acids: CASSLGQGAYEQYF.

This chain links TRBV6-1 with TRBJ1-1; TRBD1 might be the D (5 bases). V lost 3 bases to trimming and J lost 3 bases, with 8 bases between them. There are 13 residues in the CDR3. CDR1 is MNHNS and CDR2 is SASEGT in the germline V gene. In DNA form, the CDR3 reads TGTGCCAGCAGTGAGTTCAGGGACACTGAAGCTTTCTTT. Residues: CASSEFRDTEAFF.

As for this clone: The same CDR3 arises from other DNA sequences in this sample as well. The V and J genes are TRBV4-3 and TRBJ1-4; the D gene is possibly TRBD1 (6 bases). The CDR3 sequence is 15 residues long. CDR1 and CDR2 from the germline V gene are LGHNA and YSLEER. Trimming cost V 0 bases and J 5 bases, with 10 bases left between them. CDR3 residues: CASSQDRGSNEKLFF. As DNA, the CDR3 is TGCGCCAGCAGCCAAGACAGGGGATCAAATGAAAAACTGTTTTTT.

DNA for the CDR3: TGTGCCAGCAGTATCTCCGGGACAGCGATACCCTACAATGAGCAGTTCTTC. This codes for CASSISGTAIPYNEQFF. The chain employs TRBV27 and TRBJ2-1; 7 bases are a match to TRBD1. The CDR3 contains 17 residues. Germline-derived CDR1 and CDR2 are MNHEY and SMNVEV (reference sequence). J gave up 2 bases and V 5 bases, and 12 bases lay outside the gene matches.

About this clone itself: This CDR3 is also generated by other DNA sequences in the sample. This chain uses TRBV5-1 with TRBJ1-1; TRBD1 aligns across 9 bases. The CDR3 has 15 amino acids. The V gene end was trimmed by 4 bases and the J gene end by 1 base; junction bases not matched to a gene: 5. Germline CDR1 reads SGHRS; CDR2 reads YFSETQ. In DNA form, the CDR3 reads TGCGCCAGCAGCCTACAACAGGGGGCGAACACTGAAGCTTTCTTT. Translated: CASSLQQGANTEAFF.

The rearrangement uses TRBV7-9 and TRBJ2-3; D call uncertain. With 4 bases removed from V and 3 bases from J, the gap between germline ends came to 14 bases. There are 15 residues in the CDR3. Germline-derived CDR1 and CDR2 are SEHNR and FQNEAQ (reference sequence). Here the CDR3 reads CASSSWADGTDTQYF. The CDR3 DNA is TGTGCCAGCAGCTCATGGGCCGACGGTACAGATACGCAGTATTTT. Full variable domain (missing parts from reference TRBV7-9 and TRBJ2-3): DTGVSQNPRHKITKRGQNVTFRCDPISEHNRLYWYRQTLGQGPEFLTYFQNEAQLEKSRLLSDRFSAERPKGSFSTLEIQRTEQGDSAMYLCASSSWADGTDTQYFGPGTRLTVL.

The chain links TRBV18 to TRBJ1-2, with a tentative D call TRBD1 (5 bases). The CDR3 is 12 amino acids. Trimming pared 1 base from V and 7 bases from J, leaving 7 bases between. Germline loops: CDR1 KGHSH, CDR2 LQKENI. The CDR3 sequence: CASSPRGGGYTF. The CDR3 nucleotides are TGTGCCAGCTCACCACGCGGGGGTGGCTACACCTTC. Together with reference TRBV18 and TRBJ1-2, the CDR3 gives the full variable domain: NAGVMQNPRHLVRRRGQEARLRCSPMKGHSHVYWYRQLPEEGLKFMVYLQKENIIDESGMPKERFSAEFPKEGPSILRIQQVVRGDSAAYFCASSPRGGGYTFGSGTRLTVV.

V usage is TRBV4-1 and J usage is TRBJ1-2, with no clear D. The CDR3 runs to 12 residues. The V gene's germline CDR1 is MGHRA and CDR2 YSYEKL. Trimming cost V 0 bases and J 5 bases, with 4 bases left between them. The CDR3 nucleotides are TGCGCCAGCAGCCAAGATCCATATGGCTACACCTTC. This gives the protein CASSQDPYGYTF.

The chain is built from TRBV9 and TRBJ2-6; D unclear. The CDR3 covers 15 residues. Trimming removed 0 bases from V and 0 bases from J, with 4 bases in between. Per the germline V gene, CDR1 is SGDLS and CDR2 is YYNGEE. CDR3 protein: CASSVEASGANVLTF. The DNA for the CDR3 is TGTGCCAGCAGCGTAGAAGCCTCTGGGGCCAACGTCCTGACTTTC. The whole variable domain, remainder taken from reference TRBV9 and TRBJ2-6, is DSGVTQTPKHLITATGQRVTLRCSPRSGDLSVYWYQQSLDQGLQFLIQYYNGEERAKGNILERFSAQQFPDLHSELNLSSLELGDSALYFCASSVEASGANVLTFGAGSRLTVL.

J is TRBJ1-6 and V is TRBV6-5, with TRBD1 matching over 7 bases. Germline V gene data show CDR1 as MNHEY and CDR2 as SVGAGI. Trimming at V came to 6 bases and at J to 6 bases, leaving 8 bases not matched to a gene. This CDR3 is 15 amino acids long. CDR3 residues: CASRNRDSSNSPLHF. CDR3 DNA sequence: TGTGCCAGCAGAAACCGGGACAGTAGTAATTCACCCCTCCACTTT.

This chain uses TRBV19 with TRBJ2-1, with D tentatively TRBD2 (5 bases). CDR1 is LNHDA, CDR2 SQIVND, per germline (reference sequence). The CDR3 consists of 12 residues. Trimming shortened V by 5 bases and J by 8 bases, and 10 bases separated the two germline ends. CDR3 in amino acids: CASSLVRDEQFF. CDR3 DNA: TGTGCCAGTAGTCTAGTGAGGGATGAGCAGTTCTTC.

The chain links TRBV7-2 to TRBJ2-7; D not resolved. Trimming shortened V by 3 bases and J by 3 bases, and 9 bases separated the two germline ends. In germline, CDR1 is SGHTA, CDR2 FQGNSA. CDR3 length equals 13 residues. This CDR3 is CASSFGRYYEQYF. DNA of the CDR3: TGTGCCAGCAGCTTTGGCAGGTACTACGAGCAGTACTTC.

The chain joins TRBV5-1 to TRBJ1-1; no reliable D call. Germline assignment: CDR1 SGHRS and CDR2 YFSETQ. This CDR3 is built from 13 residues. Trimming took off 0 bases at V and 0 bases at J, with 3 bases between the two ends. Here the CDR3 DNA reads TGCGCCAGCAGCTTGGCAGTGAACACTGAAGCTTTCTTT. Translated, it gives CASSLAVNTEAFF.